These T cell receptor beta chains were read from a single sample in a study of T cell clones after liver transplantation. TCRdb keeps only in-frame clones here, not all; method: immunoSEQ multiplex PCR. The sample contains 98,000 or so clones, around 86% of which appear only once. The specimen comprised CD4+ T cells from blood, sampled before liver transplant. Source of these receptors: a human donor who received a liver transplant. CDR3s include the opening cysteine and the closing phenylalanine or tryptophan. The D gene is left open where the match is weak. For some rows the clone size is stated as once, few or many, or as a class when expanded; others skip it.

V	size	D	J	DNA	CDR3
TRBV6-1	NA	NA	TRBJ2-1	TGTGCCAGCAGTGAAGCGGGGGGGCGCGGTGAGCAGTTCTTC	CASSEAGGRGEQFF
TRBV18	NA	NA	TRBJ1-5	TGTGCCAGCTCACCACCGAGCCAGCCCCAGCATTTT	CASSPPSQPQHF
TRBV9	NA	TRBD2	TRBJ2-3	TGTGCCAGCAGCACTCGGACTAGCAACACAGATACGCAGTATTTT	CASSTRTSNTDTQYF
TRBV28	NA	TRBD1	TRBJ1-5	TGTGCCAGCAGTGAGGGGGGGATAAGGTCCCGGACAGGGAATCAGCCCCAGCATTTT	CASSEGGIRSRTGNQPQHF
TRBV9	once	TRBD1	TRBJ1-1	TGTGCCAGCAGCGCCCGACAGGGGGCCAACACTGAAGCTTTCTTT	CASSARQGANTEAFF
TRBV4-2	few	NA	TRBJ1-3	TGTGCCAGCAGCCCCCTGGGGAGCTCTGGAAACACCATATATTTT	CASSPLGSSGNTIYF
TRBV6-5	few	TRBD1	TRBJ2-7	TGTGCCAGCAGTCTACTTCCGGGACAGGGGCGCGAGCAGTACTTC	CASSLLPGQGREQYF
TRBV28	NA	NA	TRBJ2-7	TGTGCCAGCACCCTGGGGTACGAGCAGTACTTC	CASTLGYEQYF
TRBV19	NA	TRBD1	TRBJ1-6	TGTGCCAGTAGACCCCGGGGACAGAGTACCTATAATTCACCCCTCCACTTT	CASRPRGQSTYNSPLHF
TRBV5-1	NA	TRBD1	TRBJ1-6	TGCGCCAGCAGTTCACAGGGGGCGCCGTATAATTCACCCCTCCACTTT	CASSSQGAPYNSPLHF
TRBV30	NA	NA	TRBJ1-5	TGTGCCTGGAACTCCTTAGGGAGAAATCAGCCCCAGCATTTT	CAWNSLGRNQPQHF
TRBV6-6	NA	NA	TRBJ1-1	TGTGCCAGCAGTTACTCGAAGGAAGCTTTCTTT	CASSYSKEAFF
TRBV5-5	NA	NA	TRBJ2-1	TGTGCCAGCAGCTTGGACACTGCGGGGGAGCAGTTCTTC	CASSLDTAGEQFF
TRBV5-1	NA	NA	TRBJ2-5	TGCGCCAGCAGCCGAGACAGGAAAGTGGTCCAGTACTTC	CASSRDRKVVQYF
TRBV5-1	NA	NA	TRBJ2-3	TGCGCCAGCAGCCCAGTAGCGCCAGATACGCAGTATTTT	CASSPVAPDTQYF
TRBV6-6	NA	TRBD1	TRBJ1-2	TGTGCCAGCAGTTACTCCTACAGGGGGGTGGATGGCTACACCTTC	CASSYSYRGVDGYTF
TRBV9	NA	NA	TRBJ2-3	TGTGCCAGCAGCGTCCAATCGGGCACAGATACGCAGTATTTT	CASSVQSGTDTQYF
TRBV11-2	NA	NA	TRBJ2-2	TGTGCCAGCACCCTAAGGGGGGGGCCAAACACCGGGGAGCTGTTTTTT	CASTLRGGPNTGELFF
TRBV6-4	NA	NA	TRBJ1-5	TGTGCCAGCAGCATAAGGGCTCTAAATAGCAATCAGCCCCAGCATTTT	CASSIRALNSNQPQHF
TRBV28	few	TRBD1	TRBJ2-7	TGTGCCAGCAGTTCGTCACAAGACAGGGGCTACGAGCAGTACTTC	CASSSSQDRGYEQYF
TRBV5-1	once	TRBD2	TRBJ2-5	TGCGCCAGCAGCTTGGAAGCTAGCGGCCAAGAGACCCAGTACTTC	CASSLEASGQETQYF
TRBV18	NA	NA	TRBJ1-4	TGTGCCAGCTCACCAACCCTCGCAGCAACTAATGAAAAACTGTTTTTT	CASSPTLAATNEKLFF
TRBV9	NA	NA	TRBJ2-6	TGTGCCAGCACCCTAGGTCCGGGACCGAGAAGCTCTGGGGCCAACGTCCTGACTTTC	CASTLGPGPRSSGANVLTF
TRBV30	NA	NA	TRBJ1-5	TGTGCCTGGAGTGTAGGGGGGAACAATCAGCCCCAGCATTTT	CAWSVGGNNQPQHF
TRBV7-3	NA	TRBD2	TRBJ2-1	TGTGCCAGCAGCTTAAGACTAGCGGGGGACAATGAGCAGTTCTTC	CASSLRLAGDNEQFF
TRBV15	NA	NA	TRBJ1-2	TGTGCCACCAGCACCCTCGATCGGGGACTTTATGGCTACACCTTC	CATSTLDRGLYGYTF
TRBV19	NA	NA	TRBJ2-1	TGTGCCAGTAGTATTACCGGGACCCTGAGTGGGCTCTACAATGAGCAGTTCTTC	CASSITGTLSGLYNEQFF
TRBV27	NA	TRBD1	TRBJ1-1	TGTGCCAGCAGTGGAGACAGGGGTTTCACTGAAGCTTTCTTT	CASSGDRGFTEAFF
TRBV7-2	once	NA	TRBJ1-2	TGTGCCAGCAGCTCTTCGGTCAGGGCTTCTGGCTACACCTTC	CASSSSVRASGYTF
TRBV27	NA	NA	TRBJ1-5	TGTGCCAGCAGTACCAGGGTTTATCAGCCCCAGCATTTT	CASSTRVYQPQHF
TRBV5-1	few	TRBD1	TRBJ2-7	TGCGCCAGCAGCTCGGGGACAGGGATGGGCGAGCAGTACTTC	CASSSGTGMGEQYF
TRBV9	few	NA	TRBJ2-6	TGTGCCAGCAGCGTAGACAGCGATTACTCTGGGGCCAACGTCCTGACTTTC	CASSVDSDYSGANVLTF
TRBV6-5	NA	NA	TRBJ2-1	TGTGCCAGCAGTTGGGGGTCAGCGGCGCCCGTCAATGAGCAGTTCTTC	CASSWGSAAPVNEQFF
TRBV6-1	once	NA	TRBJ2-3	TGTGCCAGCAGTGAACAGGGGACTGACACAGATACGCAGTATTTT	CASSEQGTDTDTQYF
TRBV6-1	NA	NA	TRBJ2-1	TGTGCCAGCGATATAAAGGGTGGGGTTGAGCAGTTCTTC	CASDIKGGVEQFF
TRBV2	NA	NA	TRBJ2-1	TGTGCCAGCAGTGACAGGGGGGTCTACAATGAGCAGTTCTTC	CASSDRGVYNEQFF
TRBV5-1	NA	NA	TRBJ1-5	TGCGCCAGCAGCTTGGATCCAGGGTATCAGCCCCAGCATTTT	CASSLDPGYQPQHF
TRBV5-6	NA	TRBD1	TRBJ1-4	TGTGCCAGCAGCTCCGGGACAGGGTTAGCTAATGAAAAACTGTTTTTT	CASSSGTGLANEKLFF
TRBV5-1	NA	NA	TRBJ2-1	TGCGCCAGCAGCCCGACGGGCGAGTCCTACAATGAGCAGTTCTTC	CASSPTGESYNEQFF
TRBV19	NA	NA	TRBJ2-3	TGTGCCAGTAATCCAGCGACTAGGGGAGATACGCAGTATTTT	CASNPATRGDTQYF
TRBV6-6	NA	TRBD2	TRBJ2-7	TGTGCCAGCGGTTCGGGGGGCGAGCAGTACTTC	CASGSGGEQYF
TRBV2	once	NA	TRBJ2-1	TGTGCCAGCAGTGAGGAACTAGTCAGTGAGCAGTTCTTC	CASSEELVSEQFF
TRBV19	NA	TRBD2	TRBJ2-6	TGTGCCAGTAGTCGGGAGGGCTCTGGGGCCAACGTCCTGACTTTC	CASSREGSGANVLTF
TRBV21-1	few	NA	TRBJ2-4	TGTGCCAGCAGGGGGAACATTCAGTACTTC	CASRGNIQYF
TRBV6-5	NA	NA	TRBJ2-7	TGTGCCAGCAGTTACGAAGGATACGAGCAGTACTTC	CASSYEGYEQYF
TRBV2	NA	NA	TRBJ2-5	TGTGCCAGCAGGGGGGGAGAGACCCAGTACTTC	CASRGGETQYF
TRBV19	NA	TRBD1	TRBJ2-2	TGTGCCAGTAGTATAGAAGGTCCGGGACAGGGGGCCGGGGAGCTGTTTTTT	CASSIEGPGQGAGELFF
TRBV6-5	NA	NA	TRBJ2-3	TGTGCCAGCAGTTACTCCACCTCACGCACAGATACGCAGTATTTT	CASSYSTSRTDTQYF
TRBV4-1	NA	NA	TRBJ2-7	TGCGCCAGCAGCCAAGTCCCGGGACAATCCGGGGAGCAGTACTTC	CASSQVPGQSGEQYF
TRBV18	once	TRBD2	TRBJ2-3	TGTGCCAGCTCACCAGGAGGCGGGAGTGGGGATACGCAGTATTTT	CASSPGGGSGDTQYF
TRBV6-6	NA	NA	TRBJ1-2	TGTGCCAGCAGTTACGTTTCCGACGGCTACACCTTC	CASSYVSDGYTF
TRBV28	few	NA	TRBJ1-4	TGTGCCAGCAGTTTGGCCGGTCAAAGTGAAAAACTGTTTTTT	CASSLAGQSEKLFF
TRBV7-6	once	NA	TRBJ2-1	TGTGCCAGCAGCTTAGGTGTAGTGCTCAATGAGCAGTTCTTC	CASSLGVVLNEQFF
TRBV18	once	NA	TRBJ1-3	TGTGCCAGCAACGGGATGGGTGGAAACACCATATATTTT	CASNGMGGNTIYF
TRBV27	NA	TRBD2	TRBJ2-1	TGTGCCAGCAGTCCACGGACTAGCGGGAGTAGAAGTACTGAGCAGTTCTTC	CASSPRTSGSRSTEQFF
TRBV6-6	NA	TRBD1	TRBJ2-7	TGTGCCAGCAGTTACGGGACAGGGTACGAGCAGTACTTC	CASSYGTGYEQYF
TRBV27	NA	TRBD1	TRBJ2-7	TGTGCCAGCAGTTTATATAGGGGGCAGATCGAGCAGTACTTC	CASSLYRGQIEQYF
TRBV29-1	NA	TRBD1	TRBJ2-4	TGCAGCGTTGAAGATTTAGGACAGGGAGCGATAAACATTCAGTACTTC	CSVEDLGQGAINIQYF
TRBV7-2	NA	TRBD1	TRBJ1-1	TGTGCCAGCAGCCCCCTAGGGGGCGTCCAACGAGCTTTCTTT	CASSPLGGVQRAFF
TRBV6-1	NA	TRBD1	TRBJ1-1	TGTGCCAGCAGTGTAAACAGGGGGCTGAGTGGGAACACTGAAGCTTTCTTT	CASSVNRGLSGNTEAFF